This paragraph reports one T cell receptor (beta chain). In germline, CDR1 is SGHRS, CDR2 YFSETQ. The junction had 9 bases not matched to a gene; V was cut back by 4 bases and J by 0 bases. There are 16 residues in the CDR3. The data belong to a study of blood T cell repertoires in COVID-19. As for the study in general: PBMCs, B-cell-depleted T cells, or T cells provided the cDNA or gDNA that made up the material.

Profiled with immunoSEQ multiplex PCR; TCRdb holds only in-frame clones, not every one. The sample has 200,000 to 250,000 clones; 70% to 90% are singletons. This TCR came from a man between 18 and 35 years old with active or convalescent COVID-19. What was sequenced was peripheral blood. The rearrangement links TRBV5-1 to TRBJ1-1, with TRBD1 matching 7 bases. The CDR3 DNA reads TGCGCCAGCAGCCTAGGAGGGGGCCAGATGAACACTGAAGCTTTCTTT. Translation gives CASSLGGGQMNTEAFF.